This T cell receptor beta chain stems from a study of T cell responses to AZD1222 COVID-19 vaccine. In regard to this clone: The antigen is not known.

The CDR3 length is 14 residues. Trimming took 4 bases from V and 4 from J; bases not matched to a gene: 4. Per germline, CDR1 SGHRS and CDR2 YFSETQ. Study-level results: Close to half of spike-specific TCRs reportedly recognize unmutated variant regions. CD4 TCRs associated with vaccination spanned spike, dominating at 160-218 and 743-854.

The table came from immunoSEQ multiplex PCR; TCRdb's copy has only in-frame clones and leaves some out. The table shows about 140,000 clones, with roughly 90% occurring only once. This sequence was found in an adult who received the AZD1222 COVID-19 vaccine. The gene calls are TRBV5-1 and TRBJ2-2, with TRBD1 identical over 7 bases. The sequencing here drew on peripheral blood, taken 28 days after the second AZD1222 dose. The CDR3 DNA reads as TGCGCCAGCAGCGAAACAGGGGTCACCGGGGAGCTGTTTTTT. Its translation: CASSETGVTGELFF.